This T cell receptor (beta chain) was recorded in a study of cytomegalovirus exposure and HLA in healthy donors. The CDR3 loop spans 16 amino acids. From germline, CDR1 is SGHRS and CDR2 YFSETQ. With 4 bases removed from V and 16 bases from J, the gap between germline ends came to 30 bases. Sequencing used immunoSEQ multiplex PCR; TCRdb keeps in-frame clones, though not all of them. Here the sample spans fewer than 150,000 clones, around nine tenths being singletons. Source material: PBMCs. The sequence came from a man between 18 and 35 years old in good health and CMV-seropositive. The gene calls are TRBV5-1 and TRBJ2-1; no clear D gene. In nucleotides, the CDR3 is TGCGCCAGCAGCCTATTAACTGCCTCATCGGCGTACGAGCGATTCTTC. Translating gives CASSLLTASSAYERFF.